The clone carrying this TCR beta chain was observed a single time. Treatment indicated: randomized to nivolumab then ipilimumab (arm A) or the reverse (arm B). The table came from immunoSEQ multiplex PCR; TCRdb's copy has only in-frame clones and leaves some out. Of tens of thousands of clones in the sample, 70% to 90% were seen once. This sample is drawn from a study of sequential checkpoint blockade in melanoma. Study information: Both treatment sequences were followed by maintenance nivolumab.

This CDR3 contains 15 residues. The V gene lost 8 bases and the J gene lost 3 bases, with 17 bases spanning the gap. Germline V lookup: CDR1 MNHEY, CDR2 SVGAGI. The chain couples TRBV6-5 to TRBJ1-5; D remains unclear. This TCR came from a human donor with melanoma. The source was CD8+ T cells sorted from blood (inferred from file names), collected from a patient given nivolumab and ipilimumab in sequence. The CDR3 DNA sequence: TGTGCCAGCGGGAGCTGGGGAAGACCCAATCAGCCCCAGCATTTT. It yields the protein CASGSWGRPNQPQHF.